One sample yielded the 27 T cell receptor beta chains listed below, sequenced in a study of OX40 agonist ivuxolimab in advanced cancers. Here immunoSEQ multiplex PCR was the method, and the copy in TCRdb shows in-frame clones only, minus some. The table lists about 46,000 clones, around 87% of them singletons. This sample comprised CD4+ or CD8+ T cells sorted from blood, obtained in a trial of the OX40 agonist ivuxolimab. These TCRs come from an adult with an advanced solid tumor such as melanoma, head and neck, liver or kidney cancer.

The rearrangement links TRBV29-1 to TRBJ2-7; D is undetermined. CDR1 is SQVTM and CDR2 is ANQGSEA in the germline V gene. V was clipped by 4 bases and J by 2 bases, with 3 bases between them. There are 10 residues in the CDR3. The CDR3, as DNA: TGCAGCGTTGGAGCCTACGAGCAGTACTTC. Its protein product is CSVGAYEQYF.

This sequence joins TRBV28 and TRBJ1-1, with D unclear. In germline, CDR1 is MDHEN, CDR2 SYDVKM. The CDR3 is 13 residues long. V was cut by 2 bases and J by 1 base, with 5 bases left in between. The CDR3 bases are TGTGCCAGCAGTTTAGACGAGAACACTGAAGCTTTCTTT. Translating it yields CASSLDENTEAFF.

In its sample, this clone was seen once. The chain uses TRBV30 and TRBJ2-1, with a tentative D call TRBD1 (6 bases). The CDR3 has 12 residues. Germline values: CDR1 GTSNPN, CDR2 SVGIG (reference sequence). The germline V and J ends were trimmed by 3 bases and 4 bases, with 7 bases remaining between them. CDR3 loop: CAWRQGYNEQFF. The CDR3 DNA is TGTGCCTGGAGACAGGGATACAATGAGCAGTTCTTC.

The J gene is TRBJ2-5, the V gene TRBV2; the D gene is possibly TRBD1 (6 bases). V was pared by 1 base and J by 1 base, with 10 bases between. Germline values: CDR1 SNHLY, CDR2 FYNNEI. This CDR3 has 15 amino acids. The CDR3 loop reads CASSEDHRAQETQYF. CDR3 nucleotide sequence: TGTGCCAGCAGTGAAGATCACAGGGCCCAAGAGACCCAGTACTTC.

This chain uses TRBV9 with TRBJ1-3; D is unclear. Trimming took off 4 bases at V and 2 bases at J, with 13 bases between the two ends. Per germline, CDR1 SGDLS and CDR2 YYNGEE. This CDR3 is 15 amino acids long. For the CDR3, the DNA is TGTGCCAGCAGCCCTGCCGGGAATGCTGGAAACACCATATATTTT. It yields the protein CASSPAGNAGNTIYF.

The chain carries TRBV4-1 and TRBJ1-5; the match to TRBD1 covers 8 bases. The CDR3 sequence is 14 residues long. Trimming removed 3 bases from V and 9 bases from J; junction bases left unmatched: 7. Germline V gene sequence: CDR1 MGHRA, CDR2 YSYEKL. This CDR3 reads CASSHLQGVRPQHF. The CDR3 nucleotides read TGCGCCAGCAGCCACCTACAGGGGGTGAGGCCCCAGCATTTT.

V gene TRBV10-3 combines with J gene TRBJ2-3; TRBD2 matches at 10 bases. The ends lost 6 bases at V and 7 bases at J; junction bases unmatched: 7. CDR1 and CDR2 (germline): ENHRY, SYGVKD. The CDR3 runs 14 residues. DNA for the CDR3: TGTGCCATCAGGTCCGGGACTAGCGAATATACGCAGTATTTT. This gives the protein CAIRSGTSEYTQYF.

This clone was recorded once. V is TRBV14 and J is TRBJ2-7; TRBD1 matches at 9 bases. V dropped 0 bases and J dropped 3; count of bases not matched to a gene: 6. Per the germline V gene, CDR1 is SGHDN and CDR2 is FVKESK. The CDR3 spans 16 residues. CDR3 sequence reads: CASSQEGTGLFYEQYF. As DNA, the CDR3 is TGTGCCAGCAGCCAAGAAGGGACAGGGTTGTTCTACGAGCAGTACTTC.

This chain uses TRBV9 with TRBJ2-1, with TRBD2 identical over 8 bases. From germline, CDR1 is SGDLS and CDR2 YYNGEE. There are 14 residues in the CDR3. Losses at the gene ends were 4 bases for V and 4 bases for J; bases not matched to a gene: 4. CDR3 coding DNA: TGTGCCAGCAGCTATAGCGGGGAATACAATGAGCAGTTCTTC. Residues: CASSYSGEYNEQFF.

Many counts were recorded for this clone. The genes are TRBV5-6 and TRBJ1-2; 8 positions agree with TRBD1. The junction had 6 bases not matched to a gene; V was cut back by 4 bases and J by 1 base. Germline-derived CDR1 and CDR2 are SGHDT and YYEEEE. CDR3 length: 15 amino acids. The CDR3 loop reads CASSTPGQVNYGYTF. Written as DNA, the CDR3 is TGTGCCAGCAGCACCCCGGGACAGGTTAACTATGGCTACACCTTC.

The chain links TRBV27 to TRBJ1-2; 11 bases match TRBD1. Germline CDR1 reads MNHEY; CDR2 reads SMNVEV (reference sequence). V trimming: 0 bases; J trimming: 7 bases; junction bases outside the gene matches: 10. This CDR3 region has 17 residues. CDR3 nucleotides: TGTGCCAGCAGTTTATCCCCCGGGGGACAGGGGGATAGTGGCTACACCTTC. This sequence encodes CASSLSPGGQGDSGYTF.

This clone was seen a single time. The J gene is TRBJ2-6, the V gene TRBV7-9; a possible D gene is TRBD1 (6 bases). The CDR3 loop spans 12 amino acids. Trimming shortened V by 5 bases and J by 15 bases, and 14 bases separated the two germline ends. Germline CDR1 reads SEHNR; CDR2 reads FQNEAQ (reference sequence). CDR3 amino acids: CASSGTPFTLTF. CDR3 sequence (DNA): TGTGCCAGCAGCGGGACACCCTTTACCCTGACTTTC.

V is TRBV7-9 and J is TRBJ2-7; 7 bases map to TRBD1. The V segment lost 5 bases and the J segment 7 bases; nucleotides outside the gene matches: 5. The CDR3 extends over 12 amino acids. The germline CDR1 and CDR2 sequences are SEHNR and FQNEAQ (reference sequence). The CDR3 DNA is TGTGCCAGCAGCGAGGACAGGCTGGAGCAGTACTTC. Protein product: CASSEDRLEQYF.

The chain joins TRBV30 to TRBJ1-5, with D unclear. The CDR3 is 13 amino acids. V lost 5 bases, J lost 3 bases, and 11 bases lay in between. CDR1 and CDR2 from the germline V gene are GTSNPN and SVGIG (reference sequence). Written as DNA, the CDR3 is TGTGCCTGGGGTGGCACTACCAATCAGCCCCAGCATTTT. Translation: CAWGGTTNQPQHF. Full variable domain (missing parts from reference TRBV30 and TRBJ1-5): SQTIHQWPATLVQPVGSPLSLECTVEGTSNPNLYWYRQAAGRGLQLLFYSVGIGQISSEVPQNLSASRPQDRQFILSSKKLLLSDSGFYLCAWGGTTNQPQHFGDGTRLSIL.

The V and J genes are TRBV9 and TRBJ1-3, with D uncertain. V lost 0 bases and J lost 1, with 8 bases in between. CDR1 and CDR2 from the germline V gene are SGDLS and YYNGEE. The CDR3 sequence is 15 residues long. CDR3 DNA sequence: TGTGCCAGCAGCGTAGGGGAAACATCTGGAAACACCATATATTTT. Translation gives CASSVGETSGNTIYF. Drawing the rest from reference TRBV9 and TRBJ1-3, the complete variable domain is DSGVTQTPKHLITATGQRVTLRCSPRSGDLSVYWYQQSLDQGLQFLIQYYNGEERAKGNILERFSAQQFPDLHSELNLSSLELGDSALYFCASSVGETSGNTIYFGEGSWLTVV.

The CDR3 here is CASSQDIGLGYYEQYF. The CDR3 DNA follows: TGCGCCAGCAGCCAAGATATAGGGCTAGGGTACTACGAGCAGTACTTC. The chain has TRBV4-1 and TRBJ2-7; D unclear. This CDR3 region has 16 residues. Germline V gives CDR1 MGHRA, CDR2 YSYEKL. V shed 0 bases and J shed 3 bases, with 15 bases lying between them.

The count of this clone is one. V is TRBV5-4 and J is TRBJ1-2; D uncertain. The germline V gene encodes CDR1 SGHNT and CDR2 YYREEE (reference sequence). The CDR3 totals 14 residues. Deletions cut 4 bases from V and 2 bases from J, with 12 bases between. CDR3 sequence (DNA): TGTGCCAGCAGCCCGGATGGCCCAAACTATGGCTACACCTTC. It yields the protein CASSPDGPNYGYTF.

This clone was observed once. The CDR3, as DNA: TGTGCCAGCAGCTTCAGGGGAAATGGCAATCAGCCCCAGCATTTT. Translating it yields CASSFRGNGNQPQHF. V gene TRBV7-8 combines with J gene TRBJ1-5; D is possibly TRBD1 (6 bases). The CDR3 consists of 15 residues. Trimming pared 3 bases from V and 2 bases from J, leaving 11 bases between. The germline V gene has CDR1 SGHVS and CDR2 FQNEAQ.

The chain recombines TRBV7-9 with TRBJ1-3, with TRBD1 matching 9 bases. This CDR3 has 15 residues. CDR1 SEHNR and CDR2 FQNEAQ come from the germline V gene (reference sequence). V lost 4 bases to trimming and J lost 3 bases; unmatched junction nucleotides: 4. Here the CDR3 DNA reads TGTGCCAGCAGCTCCGGGGGACAGGGTGGAAACACCATATATTTT. Encoded protein: CASSSGGQGGNTIYF.

This clone was seen just once. The J gene is TRBJ2-1, the V gene TRBV9, with 12 bases matching TRBD2. This CDR3 comprises 18 residues. The germline CDR1 and CDR2 sequences are SGDLS and YYNGEE. V dropped 3 bases and J dropped 3; count of bases not matched to a gene: 10. The CDR3 loop is CASSAPRASGGDYNEQFF. CDR3 in DNA: TGTGCCAGCAGCGCCCCGAGGGCTAGCGGGGGGGACTACAATGAGCAGTTCTTC.

V gene TRBV7-6 combines with J gene TRBJ1-1; TRBD1 might be the D (5 bases). From germline, CDR1 is SGHVS and CDR2 FNYEAQ. CDR3 length: 14 amino acids. V was cut by 5 bases and J by 2 bases, with 12 bases left in between. CDR3 nucleotide sequence: TGTGCCAGCAGCGCGGGACTGATAAACACTGAAGCTTTCTTT. Its protein product is CASSAGLINTEAFF.

The chain carries TRBV27 and TRBJ1-1, with D perhaps TRBD1 (5 bases). Germline CDR1 and CDR2: MNHEY and SMNVEV (reference sequence). The CDR3 loop spans 16 amino acids. Trimming cost V 2 bases and J 1 base, with 14 bases left between them. CDR3 coding DNA: TGTGCCAGCAGTTTAGGGGCAGGGATAAGGAACACTGAAGCTTTCTTT. Amino acids: CASSLGAGIRNTEAFF.

This chain's CDR3 is CAISGGDRDYGYTF. Written as DNA, the CDR3 is TGTGCCATCAGTGGCGGTGACAGGGACTATGGCTACACCTTC. V gene TRBV10-3 combines with J gene TRBJ1-2; 7 nucleotides match TRBD1. Looked up from germline, CDR1 is ENHRY and CDR2 is SYGVKD. The CDR3 runs 14 residues. After removal of 4 bases from V and 3 bases from J, the junction contained 5 bases not matched to a gene.

Written as DNA, the CDR3 is TGTGCCACCGACCCGGGGCGGCTACTCCGGGAGCAGTACTTC. This codes for CATDPGRLLREQYF. The chain joins TRBV6-6 to TRBJ2-7; D is tentatively TRBD1 or TRBD2 (5 bases each). The CDR3 runs to 14 residues. CDR1 is MNHNY, CDR2 SVGAGI, per germline (reference sequence). The V gene lost 10 bases and the J gene lost 7 bases, with 23 bases spanning the gap.

The chain joins TRBV27 to TRBJ2-7; D might be TRBD1 (6 bases). The CDR3 runs to 13 residues. V shed 8 bases and J shed 1 base, with 12 bases lying between them. CDR1 and CDR2 (germline): MNHEY, SMNVEV (reference sequence). This CDR3 reads CASSTGSSYEQYF. The CDR3, as DNA: TGTGCCAGCTCGACAGGTTCTTCCTACGAGCAGTACTTC.

The V call is TRBV7-2, the J call TRBJ1-2; the D is unclear. Germline CDR1 is SGHTA and CDR2 is FQGNSA. The ends were cut back, 6 bases at V and 9 bases at J, with 17 bases in the middle. CDR3 length: 13 amino acids. The CDR3 DNA sequence: TGTGCCAGCAGAAACGGATCAACCCATCGCTACACCTTC. It translates to CASRNGSTHRYTF. Full variable domain (missing parts from reference TRBV7-2 and TRBJ1-2): GAGVSQSPSNKVTEKGKDVELRCDPISGHTALYWYRQSLGQGLEFLIYFQGNSAPDKSGLPSDRFSAERTGGSVSTLTIQRTQQEDSAVYLCASRNGSTHRYTFGSGTRLTVV.

The V and J genes are TRBV7-3 and TRBJ1-6, with no clear D. V lost 2 bases, J lost 7 bases, and 6 bases lay in between. Germline CDR1 reads SGHTA; CDR2 reads FQGTGA. CDR3 length: 13 amino acids. CDR3 amino acids: CASSLFPNSPLHF. The CDR3 DNA follows: TGTGCCAGCAGCTTATTTCCCAATTCACCCCTCCACTTT.